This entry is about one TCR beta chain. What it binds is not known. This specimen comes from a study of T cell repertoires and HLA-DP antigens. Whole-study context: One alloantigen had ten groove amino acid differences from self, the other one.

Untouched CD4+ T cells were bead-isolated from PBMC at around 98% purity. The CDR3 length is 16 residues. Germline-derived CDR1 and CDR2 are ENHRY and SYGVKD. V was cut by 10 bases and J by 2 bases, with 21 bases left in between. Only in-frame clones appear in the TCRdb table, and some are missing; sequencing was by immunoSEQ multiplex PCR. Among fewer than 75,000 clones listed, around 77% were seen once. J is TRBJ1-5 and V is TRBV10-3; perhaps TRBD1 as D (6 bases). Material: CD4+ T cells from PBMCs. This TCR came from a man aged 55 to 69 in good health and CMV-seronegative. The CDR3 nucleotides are TGTGCCAGCGCAGGGGCGATGACAGGCGGCAATCAGCCCCAGCATTTT. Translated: CASAGAMTGGNQPQHF.